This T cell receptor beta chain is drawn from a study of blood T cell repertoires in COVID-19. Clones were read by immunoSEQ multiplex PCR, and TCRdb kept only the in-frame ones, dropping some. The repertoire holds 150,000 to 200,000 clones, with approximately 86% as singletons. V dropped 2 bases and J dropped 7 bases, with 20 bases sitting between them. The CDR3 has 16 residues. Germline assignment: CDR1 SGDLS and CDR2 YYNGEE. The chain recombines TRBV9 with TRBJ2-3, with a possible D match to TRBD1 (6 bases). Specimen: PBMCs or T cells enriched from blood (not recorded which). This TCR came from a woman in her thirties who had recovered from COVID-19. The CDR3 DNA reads TGTGCCAGCAGCGTTCAAGGGGGACCTGAGGTACATACGCAGTATTTT. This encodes CASSVQGGPEVHTQYF.